This entry describes one TCR beta chain. Its antigen is unknown. Just one base apart from a much larger clone, this may be a read error. 5'RACE template switching produced TCR cDNA carrying a universal primer site and UMIs. TCRdb reprocessed the 5' RACE reads with MiXCR, giving one entry per CDR3 protein. The sample has 120,000 or so distinct CDR3 sequences, 6.5% to 9% seen once. The data stem from a study of T cells after yellow fever vaccination. General study points: CD4 and CD8 compartments shared a small share of clonotypes.

This CDR3 has 15 amino acids. Germline CDR1 and CDR2: SGHRS and YFSETQ. V and J are TRBV5-1 and TRBJ2-5, with 9 bases lining up with TRBD1. The sequences come from CD4+ T cells sorted from PBMCs, collected 45 days after the first yellow fever vaccination. The receptor comes from a man younger than 35 who received the YFV17D yellow fever vaccine. The DNA for the CDR3 is TGCGTCAGCAGCCCGCCTTCGACAGGGGGAGAGACCCAGTACTTC. Residues: CVSSPPSTGGETQYF.